This T cell receptor beta chain comes out of a study of shared clonotypes between healthy human individuals. About the research overall: The composition of the donors was two women and a few men aged 18 to 49. Findings and limits, study-wide: It was observed that around 5% of naive CD4 clonotypes were shared across a handful of donors.

Profiled with immunoSEQ multiplex PCR; TCRdb holds only in-frame clones, not every one. The table lists approximately 740,000 clones, around 74% of them singletons. This clone was observed a few times. The antigen is undetermined. The investigators split CD4+ cells into a CD45RA+ naive subset and a CD45RA-negative memory subset. Deletions cut 2 bases from V and 0 bases from J, with 15 bases between. CDR1 is LGHNT, CDR2 FRNRAP, per germline. This CDR3 has 17 residues. The source material was memory CD4+ T cells sorted from blood. Subset of the sample: CD45RA-negative fraction. This sequence was found in a woman in her twenties or thirties in good health. The J gene is TRBJ2-3, the V gene TRBV12-5; unclear D gene. CDR3 amino acids: CASGLTHTTTSTDTQYF. CDR3 nucleotide sequence: TGTGCTAGTGGTTTGACACACACGACGACGAGCACAGATACGCAGTATTTT.